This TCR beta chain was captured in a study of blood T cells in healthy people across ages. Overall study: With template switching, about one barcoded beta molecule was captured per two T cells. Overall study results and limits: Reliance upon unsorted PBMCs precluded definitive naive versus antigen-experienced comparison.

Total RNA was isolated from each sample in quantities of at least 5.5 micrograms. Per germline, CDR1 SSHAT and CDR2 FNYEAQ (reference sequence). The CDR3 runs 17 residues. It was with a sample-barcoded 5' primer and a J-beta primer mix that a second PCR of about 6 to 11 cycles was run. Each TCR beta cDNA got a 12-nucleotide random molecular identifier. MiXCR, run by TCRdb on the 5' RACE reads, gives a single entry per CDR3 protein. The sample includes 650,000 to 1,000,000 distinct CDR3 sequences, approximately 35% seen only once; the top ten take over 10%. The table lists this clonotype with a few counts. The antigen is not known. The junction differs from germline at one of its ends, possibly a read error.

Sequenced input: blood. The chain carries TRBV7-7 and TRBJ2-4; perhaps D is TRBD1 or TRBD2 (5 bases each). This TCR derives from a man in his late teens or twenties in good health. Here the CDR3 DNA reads TGTGCTAGCAGCTTACCCCCGAGGGGATGGGGCAAAAACATTCAGTACTTC. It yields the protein CASSLPPRGWGKNIQYF.